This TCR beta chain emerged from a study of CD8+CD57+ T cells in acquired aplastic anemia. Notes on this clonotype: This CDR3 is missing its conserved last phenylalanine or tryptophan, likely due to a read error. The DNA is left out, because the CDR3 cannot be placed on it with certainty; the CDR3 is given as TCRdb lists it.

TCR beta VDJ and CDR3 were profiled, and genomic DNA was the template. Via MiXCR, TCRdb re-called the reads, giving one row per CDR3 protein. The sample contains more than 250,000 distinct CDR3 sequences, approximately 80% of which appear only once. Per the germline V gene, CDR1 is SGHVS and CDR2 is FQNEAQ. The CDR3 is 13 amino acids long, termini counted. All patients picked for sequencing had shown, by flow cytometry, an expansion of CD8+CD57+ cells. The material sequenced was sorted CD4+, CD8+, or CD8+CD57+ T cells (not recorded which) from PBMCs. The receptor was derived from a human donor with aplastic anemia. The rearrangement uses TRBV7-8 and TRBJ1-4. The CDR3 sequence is CASSSGLAGGLVD.